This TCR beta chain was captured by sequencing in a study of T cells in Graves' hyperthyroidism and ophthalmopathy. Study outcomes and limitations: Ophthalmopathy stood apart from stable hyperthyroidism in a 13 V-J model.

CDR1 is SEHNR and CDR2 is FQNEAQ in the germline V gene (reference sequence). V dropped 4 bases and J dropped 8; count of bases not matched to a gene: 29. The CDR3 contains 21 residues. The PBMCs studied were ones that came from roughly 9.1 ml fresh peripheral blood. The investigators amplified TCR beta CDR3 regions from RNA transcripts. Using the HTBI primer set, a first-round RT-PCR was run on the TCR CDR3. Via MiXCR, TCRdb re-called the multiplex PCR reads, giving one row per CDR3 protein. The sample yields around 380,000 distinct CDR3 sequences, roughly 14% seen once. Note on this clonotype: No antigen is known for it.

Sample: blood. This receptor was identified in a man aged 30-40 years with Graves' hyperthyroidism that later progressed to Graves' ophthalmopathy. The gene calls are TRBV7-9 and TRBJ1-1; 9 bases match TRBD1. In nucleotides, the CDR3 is TGTGCCAGCAGCTCCCCAGGGCGAGTAACATTGTGGGGACAGGGCGAGGCCGAAGCTTTCTTT. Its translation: CASSSPGRVTLWGQGEAEAFF.